Shown below are 25 T cell receptor beta chains from a single sample sequenced in a study of human T cells and chemical hapten exposure. TCRdb reanalysed the RACE reads using MiXCR and keeps one entry per CDR3 protein. Among more than 250,000 distinct CDR3 sequences, approximately 8.6% were seen once, and the ten largest hold under 2.5%. Time point indicated: pre-sensitization, week 0. Specified treatment: therapeutic diphenylcyclopropenone sensitization with weekly scalp DPC. The sequences come from whole blood, collected in connection with sensitization to the hapten diphenylcyclopropenone (DPC). These receptors were taken from a woman aged 35 to 49 with alopecia areata. Some clones in this sample may be carry-over from other donors' samples.

J is TRBJ1-5 and V is TRBV2, with D perhaps TRBD1 (5 bases). There are 12 residues in the CDR3. V lost 8 bases, J lost 9 bases, and 14 bases lay in between. Looked up from germline, CDR1 is SNHLY and CDR2 is FYNNEI. In nucleotides, the CDR3 is TGTGCCAGCTCGACAGCCCCCTGGCCCCAGCATTTT. Translating it yields CASSTAPWPQHF.

This chain connects TRBV4-3 to TRBJ2-1, with TRBD2 matching 9 bases. V lost 0 bases to trimming and J lost 6 bases; unmatched junction nucleotides: 9. This CDR3 has 17 residues. The germline CDR1 and CDR2 sequences are LGHNA and YSLEER. CDR3 region: CASSQESSGIMGNEQFF. The CDR3 DNA follows: TGCGCCAGCAGCCAAGAGTCTAGCGGGATAATGGGCAATGAGCAGTTCTTC.

This clonotype was picked up a small number of times. This rearrangement joins TRBV10-3 to TRBJ2-7; 7 bases fit TRBD2. The CDR3 is made up of 16 amino acids. Germline lookup yields CDR1 ENHRY and CDR2 SYGVKD. The V and J ends lost 4 bases and 2 bases, in that order; junction bases with no gene match: 11. CDR3 in DNA: TGTGCCATCAGTGGAGGGGCCGAAACTAGCGCCTACGAGCAGTACTTC. Its translation is CAISGGAETSAYEQYF.

CDR3 bases: TGCAGTGCTAGAGATGGGCTAGCGGGATTCACCGGGGAGCTGTTTTTT. This encodes CSARDGLAGFTGELFF. The V and J genes are TRBV20-1 and TRBJ2-2, with TRBD2 matching over 9 bases. The CDR3 totals 16 residues. V lost 0 bases to trimming and J lost 4 bases; unmatched junction nucleotides: 6. The germline V gene has CDR1 DFQATT and CDR2 SNEGSKA (reference sequence).

The sample holds a few counts of this clonotype. CDR3 DNA sequence: TGTGCCATCAAGGGACAGGGGGCGCGGGAGCTGTTTTTT. Protein product: CAIKGQGARELFF. The chain carries TRBV10-3 and TRBJ2-2; 12 nucleotides agree with TRBD1. Germline CDR1 and CDR2: ENHRY and SYGVKD. V lost 7 bases, J lost 9 bases, and 3 bases stayed unmatched. The CDR3 loop spans 13 amino acids.

This clonotype occurred a few times. The rearrangement links TRBV5-1 to TRBJ2-1, with D tentatively TRBD1 (6 bases). V lost 0 bases and J 4 bases, leaving 14 bases between the germline ends. From germline, CDR1 is SGHRS and CDR2 YFSETQ. The CDR3 covers 16 residues. The CDR3 loop reads CASSLEGTSPYNEQFF. DNA for the CDR3: TGCGCCAGCAGCTTGGAAGGGACATCACCTTACAATGAGCAGTTCTTC.

This clonotype occurred a few times. The chain recombines TRBV29-1 with TRBJ1-5; 8 nucleotides line up with TRBD1. Unmatched junction bases numbered 10, after V lost 0 bases and J lost 3 bases. This CDR3 spans 17 amino acids. Germline CDR1 SQVTM, CDR2 ANQGSEA. The CDR3 reads CSVEDRGGQALNQPQHF. CDR3 sequence (DNA): TGCAGCGTTGAAGATCGAGGGGGACAGGCTCTCAATCAGCCCCAGCATTTT.

The chain combines TRBV7-2 with TRBJ1-6; D may be TRBD1 (6 bases). The CDR3 has 17 amino acids. Germline CDR1 and CDR2: SGHTA and FQGNSA. The V gene lost 3 bases and the J gene lost 6 bases, with 18 bases spanning the gap. The CDR3 loop reads CASSFPMVGGRNSPLHF. CDR3 bases: TGTGCCAGCAGCTTCCCCATGGTCGGGGGCCGTAATTCACCCCTCCACTTT.

This clonotype occurred a few times. The rearrangement links TRBV7-9 to TRBJ2-1; a possible D gene is TRBD1 (5 bases). Germline CDR1 reads SEHNR; CDR2 reads FQNEAQ (reference sequence). The germline V and J ends were trimmed by 3 bases and 9 bases, with 6 bases remaining between them. The CDR3 has 11 amino acids. CDR3 protein: CASSFDSEQFF. The CDR3 coding sequence is TGTGCCAGCAGCTTTGACAGTGAGCAGTTCTTC.

This clonotype appeared many times. The rearrangement uses TRBV7-2 and TRBJ1-2; D might be TRBD1 (6 bases). Germline V gene data show CDR1 as SGHTA and CDR2 as FQGNSA. Trimming shortened V by 5 bases and J by 5 bases, and 12 bases separated the two germline ends. CDR3 length: 13 residues. DNA of the CDR3: TGTGCCAGCAGCCAGGGGACAAGATATGGCTACACCTTC. Translation gives CASSQGTRYGYTF.

There are a few counts of this clonotype. The chain links TRBV10-3 to TRBJ2-1, with 10 bases aligning to TRBD2. The CDR3 runs 20 residues. Per germline, CDR1 ENHRY and CDR2 SYGVKD. V lost 4 bases to trimming and J lost 2 bases; unmatched junction nucleotides: 17. The CDR3 loop reads CAISGSRSGGKFRTYNEQFF. In nucleotides, the CDR3 is TGTGCCATCAGTGGCTCACGTAGCGGGGGGAAATTCCGAACCTACAATGAGCAGTTCTTC.

The chain joins TRBV20-1 to TRBJ2-3; D may be TRBD1 or TRBD2 (5 bases each). The V gene's germline CDR1 is DFQATT and CDR2 SNEGSKA (reference sequence). CDR3 size: 16 residues. V was clipped by 3 bases and J by 4 bases, with 20 bases between them. The CDR3 region is CSASRAQAGSADTQYF. The CDR3 DNA is TGCAGTGCTAGTAGGGCCCAGGCAGGGAGCGCAGATACGCAGTATTTT.

This clonotype has only a few counts. CDR3 sequence: CASSQDPRGGYTF. As DNA, the CDR3 is TGCGCCAGCAGCCAAGATCCACGGGGAGGCTACACCTTC. This chain connects TRBV4-1 to TRBJ1-2, with D uncertain. The V end lost 0 bases, the J end lost 8 bases, and 10 bases lay between the germline ends. CDR1 and CDR2 from the germline V gene are MGHRA and YSYEKL. There are 13 residues in the CDR3.

There are many counts of this clonotype. V and J are TRBV12-3 or TRBV12-4 and TRBJ1-1; D is unresolved. The V end lost 1 base, the J end lost 5 bases, and 5 bases lay between the germline ends. The CDR3 sequence is 12 residues long. CDR3 coding DNA: TGTGCCAGCAGTTTAGGGGATACTGAAGCTTTCTTT. This gives the protein CASSLGDTEAFF.

This sequence joins TRBV7-2 and TRBJ2-1, with 12 bases matching TRBD2. Germline V gene sequence: CDR1 SGHTA, CDR2 FQGNSA. This CDR3 spans 17 amino acids. With 5 bases clipped from V and 4 bases from J, the junction kept 9 bases outside the gene matches. The CDR3 loop reads CASSGRGGTSGYNEQFF. CDR3 in DNA: TGTGCCAGCAGCGGCCGCGGGGGGACTAGCGGGTACAATGAGCAGTTCTTC.

The chain uses TRBV4-1 and TRBJ1-5; D gene unclear. Between the trimmed V and J ends, which lost 4 bases and 5 bases, there was a span of 18 bases. The CDR3 is 16 amino acids. Germline V CDR1 and CDR2: MGHRA, YSYEKL. The CDR3 nucleotides read TGCGCCAGCAGCCCATCTGCGGGCGAACGATATCAGCCCCAGCATTTT. This sequence encodes CASSPSAGERYQPQHF.

The table lists this clonotype with many counts. The chain couples TRBV27 to TRBJ1-1; D uncertain. Germline V gene data show CDR1 as MNHEY and CDR2 as SMNVEV (reference sequence). CDR3 size: 10 residues. V was clipped by 8 bases and J by 7 bases, with 8 bases between them. CDR3 in amino acids: CASGFLEAFF. The CDR3 DNA sequence: TGTGCCAGCGGATTTCTTGAAGCTTTCTTT.

This clonotype was found many times. The gene calls are TRBV28 and TRBJ2-7; D gene ambiguous. In germline, CDR1 is MDHEN, CDR2 SYDVKM. The CDR3 extends over 11 amino acids. Deletions cut 4 bases from V and 3 bases from J, with 4 bases between. The CDR3 protein is CASSSRYEQYF. The CDR3, as DNA: TGTGCCAGCAGTTCCCGCTACGAGCAGTACTTC.

This clonotype was seen a few times. This sequence joins TRBV29-1 and TRBJ1-1; no firm D call. The germline V and J ends were trimmed by 7 bases and 2 bases, with 17 bases remaining between them. Germline V gives CDR1 SQVTM, CDR2 ANQGSEA. The CDR3 spans 14 residues. Here the CDR3 reads CSAREREVNTEAFF. The CDR3 DNA reads TGCAGCGCCCGCGAGCGGGAAGTTAACACTGAAGCTTTCTTT.

The CDR3 loop is CASSFGTVNQPQHF. For the CDR3, the DNA is TGTGCCAGCAGTTTCGGGACAGTCAATCAGCCCCAGCATTTT. V and J are TRBV28 and TRBJ1-5, with TRBD1 matching over 7 bases. Trimming took 3 bases from V and 3 from J; bases not matched to a gene: 2. The CDR3 is 14 amino acids. Per germline, CDR1 MDHEN and CDR2 SYDVKM.

Only a few counts were recorded for this clonotype. The V and J genes are TRBV5-6 and TRBJ2-7, with D possibly being TRBD1 (5 bases). Trimming removed 3 bases at V and 6 bases at J, with 19 bases between. Germline loops: CDR1 SGHDT, CDR2 YYEEEE. This CDR3 contains 15 residues. In DNA, the CDR3 is TGTGCCAGCAGCTCCCGACAGTCTCTCTACTCCGAGCAGTACTTC. Its protein is CASSSRQSLYSEQYF.

This clonotype was observed a few times. The chain has TRBV14 and TRBJ1-1; D uncertain. Germline V CDR1 and CDR2: SGHDN, FVKESK. The CDR3 loop spans 15 amino acids. V was trimmed by 1 base and J by 3 bases, leaving 12 bases between them. The CDR3 region has the DNA TGTGCCAGCAGCCAAGCGTTCGGCGCATACACTGAAGCTTTCTTT. Amino acid sequence: CASSQAFGAYTEAFF.

The chain joins TRBV6-5 to TRBJ1-1; perhaps TRBD1 as D (6 bases). Germline CDR1 reads MNHEY; CDR2 reads SVGAGI. The ends were cut back, 4 bases at V and 11 bases at J, with 17 bases in the middle. CDR3 length equals 13 residues. Here the CDR3 DNA reads TGTGCCAGCAGTTTCAACTTCGGACAGTCTGCTTTCTTT. Translated, it gives CASSFNFGQSAFF.

Of note for this clonotype: This sequence may be a read error, since a much larger clone differs from it by one base. The chain uses TRBV6-2 or TRBV6-3 and TRBJ2-2; 8 nucleotides agree with TRBD1. With 6 bases clipped from V and 4 bases from J, the junction kept 4 bases outside the gene matches. Germline V CDR1 and CDR2: MNHEY, SVGEGT. The CDR3 consists of 14 residues. The CDR3, as DNA: TGTGCCAGCAGCGGACAGGGACGCACCGGGGAGCTGTTTTTT. It codes for CASSGQGRTGELFF.

This clonotype has a handful of counts. The V gene is TRBV4-2, the J gene TRBJ2-2; D not resolved. The CDR3 loop spans 16 amino acids. Trimming stripped 0 bases from V and 6 bases from J, with 14 bases between. In germline, CDR1 is LGHNA, CDR2 YNFKEQ. CDR3: CASSQESVTEAGELFF. DNA of the CDR3: TGTGCCAGCAGCCAAGAAAGTGTCACCGAAGCCGGGGAGCTGTTTTTT.